This TCR beta chain was identified in a study of blood T cell repertoires in COVID-19. Across the whole study: The samples span acute and convalescent COVID-19 from the United States, Italy and Spain. T cells, B-cell-depleted T cells, or PBMCs supplied cDNA or gDNA.

The CDR3 runs to 16 residues. CDR1 and CDR2 (germline): LGHDT, YNNKEL (reference sequence). Germline trimming cut 3 bases from V and 1 base from J; bases unmatched to any gene: 8. The count of this clone is one. Profiled with immunoSEQ multiplex PCR; TCRdb holds only in-frame clones, not every one. The sample includes about 43,000 clones, about 85% seen only once; the top ten take about a tenth. The sequence came from a woman at least 80 years old with active COVID-19. Sequenced input: peripheral blood. The V and J genes are TRBV3-1 (or the pseudogene TRBV3-2) and TRBJ1-1, with 7 bases fitting TRBD1. The chain's CDR3 is CASSHTRQGKNTEAFF. CDR3 nucleotide sequence: TGTGCCAGCAGCCACACTAGACAGGGTAAGAACACTGAAGCTTTCTTT.